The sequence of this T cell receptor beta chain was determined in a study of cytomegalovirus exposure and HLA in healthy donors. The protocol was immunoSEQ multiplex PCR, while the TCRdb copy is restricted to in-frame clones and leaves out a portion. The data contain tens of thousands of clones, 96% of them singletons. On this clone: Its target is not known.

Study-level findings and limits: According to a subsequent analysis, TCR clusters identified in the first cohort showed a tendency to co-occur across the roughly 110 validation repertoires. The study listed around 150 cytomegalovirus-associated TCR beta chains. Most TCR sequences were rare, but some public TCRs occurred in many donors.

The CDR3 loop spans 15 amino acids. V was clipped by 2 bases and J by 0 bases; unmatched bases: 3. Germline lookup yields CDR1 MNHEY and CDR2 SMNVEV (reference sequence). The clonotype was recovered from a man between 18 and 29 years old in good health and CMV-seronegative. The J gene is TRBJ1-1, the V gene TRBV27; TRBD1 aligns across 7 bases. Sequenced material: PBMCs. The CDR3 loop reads CASSLAGTVNTEAFF. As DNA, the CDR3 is TGTGCCAGCAGTTTAGCGGGGACAGTGAACACTGAAGCTTTCTTT.